This TCR beta chain was profiled in a study of PD-L1 blockade in urothelial cancer. Described time point: peripheral blood 6 weeks after treatment start. This clone was picked up one time. Here immunoSEQ multiplex PCR was the method, and the copy in TCRdb shows in-frame clones only, minus some. The sample lists more than 90,000 clones; less than 90% were seen once. Germline V gene data show CDR1 as MNHEY and CDR2 as SMNVEV (reference sequence). The length of the CDR3 is 13 residues. Trimming took 4 bases from V and 7 from J, leaving 13 bases between them. The chain carries TRBV27 and TRBJ1-1, with a tentative D call TRBD1 (5 bases). The origin of this receptor is a man aged 65 to 79 with urothelial cancer. The sample was PBMCs, taken around atezolizumab (anti-PD-L1) treatment. CDR3 amino acids: CASSWGGWGEAFF. The CDR3 bases are TGTGCCAGCAGTTGGGGGGGGTGGGGTGAAGCTTTCTTT.